This note documents a single T cell receptor beta chain sequence. Its antigen is not known. This specimen belongs to a study of T cells after yellow fever vaccination. Across the whole study: Each low-cell-number fraction was prepared by means of SMART-Seq v4 Ultra Low Input.

TCRdb reprocessed the 5' RACE reads via MiXCR and lists one record per CDR3 protein. The sample holds fewer than 500,000 distinct CDR3 sequences, 15% to 20% seen once. Findings and caveats of the study: Most clones from primary vaccination were detected again post-booster (96% CD4, roughly 85% CD8).

The CDR3 totals 13 residues. The germline V and J ends were trimmed by 5 bases and 5 bases, with 10 bases remaining between them. The germline gives CDR1 SEHNR, CDR2 FQNEAQ (reference sequence). The sequence was collected from a man aged 18 to 30 who received the YFV17D yellow fever vaccine. The sample was PBMCs, taken before the yellow fever booster vaccination. The J gene is TRBJ1-5, the V gene TRBV7-9; D unclear. In nucleotides, the CDR3 is TGTGCCAGCAGCCGAGGAAGCTATCAGCCCCAGCATTTT. Protein: CASSRGSYQPQHF.